This T cell receptor beta chain was profiled in a study of OX40 agonist ivuxolimab in advanced cancers. Study background: Dose-escalation patients' cancers were hepatocellular carcinoma, melanoma, renal cell or head and neck cancer. Patients achieving partial responses numbered three: one hepatocellular carcinoma case and two cutaneous melanoma cases. Cohort: 75% to 90% men, mean age approximately 64, aged roughly 20 to 79.

Study-wide results and limits: CD4+ and CD8+ blood T cells expanded clonally by week 6 at 0.1 to 3.0 mg/kg.

Germline V gene sequence: CDR1 KGHSH, CDR2 LQKENI. This CDR3 comprises 14 residues. V lost 3 bases to trimming and J lost 10 bases; unmatched junction nucleotides: 8. For this clone: The target antigen is unknown.

TCRdb's copy holds only in-frame clones and misses some; the assay was immunoSEQ multiplex PCR. The table lists under 200,000 clones, 94% of them singletons. The source was CD4+ or CD8+ T cells sorted from blood, collected in a trial of the OX40 agonist ivuxolimab. The chain recombines TRBV18 with TRBJ2-1; 8 bases agree with TRBD1. The origin of this receptor is an adult with an advanced solid tumor such as melanoma, head and neck, liver or kidney cancer. The CDR3 DNA reads as TGTGCCAGCTCACCTCTACAGGGGGTAAAGGAGCAGTTCTTC. It translates to CASSPLQGVKEQFF.